The sequence of this TCR beta chain was determined in a study of shared T cell receptors in the human thymus (dated by TCRdb to 2020 to 2023). For the wider study: The study examined how self-reactive, shared T-cell receptor alpha chains are generated in the human thymus.

The CDR3 contains 17 residues, cysteine and phenylalanine counted. Kept here is only the CDR3 DNA, which spans 51 bases and is read in frame from base 1. CDR1 and CDR2 were assigned from the germline V gene (reference sequence) as MNHEY and SMNVEV. V is clipped by 2 bases and J by 3 bases, and the sequence between their germline boundaries is 18 bases long. For this clone: This clone's antigen is unknown. Per-base quality was not reported, and no clone a single base away is much larger than it.

Library creation used the immunoSEQ multiplex PCR assay. TCRdb stores this immuneACCESS table with in-frame sequences only. Part of the clones is absent; in the studies checked, under half of the shortfall reflects unresolved V genes, and no reason is known for the rest. In this sample the table shows about 660,000 clones, around 87% of which occur a single time. 0.0094% of the sample is held by the ten biggest clonotypes. The same data also went into a second study, on human thymus T cells. The second paper states: Donors were immunologically healthy infants undergoing open corrective cardiac surgery for congenital heart defects in Finland. The thymus tissue came from surgical resects taken out during corrective cardiac surgery. V and J gene segment usage appeared biased in both thymic and peripheral blood repertoires. According to the related research, thymic TCR repertoires were highly overlapping among unrelated individuals. TCR alpha and beta repertoires from roughly 8 infant thymus samples and four related peripheral blood samples were characterized in the study. Donor ages ranged from 7 to 244 days, and the cohort comprised roughly six male and two female infants. Thymocytes were mechanically released from the tissue and were stored as pellets of about 9.5-33 million cells at -70 degrees C. A QIAsymphony instrument was used to extract genomic DNA from the frozen cell pellets. The immunoSEQ multiplex PCR assay was used to amplify the TCRB and TCRAD loci from a standardized quantity of quality-controlled genomic DNA. Amplicons spanned the V(D)J region at a length sufficient to cover the CDR3 and identify V and J genes. Amplicon sequencing was performed on an Illumina platform through the commercial immunoSEQ service. Corrections for primer bias and sequencing errors followed previously described methods, while TCRAD and TCRB definitions were based on the IMGT database. Repertoires were analysed with immunoSEQ Analyzer 3.0 and VDJTools, covering basic statistics, V/J segment usage, diversity estimates, rarefaction and pairwise overlap. Diversity was estimated using the Chao1, ChaoE, Efron-Thisted, Shannon and inverse Simpson indices, and was also estimated on datasets down-sampled to the size of the smallest sample. Repertoire overlap was determined by strict matching of CDR3 nucleotide sequence, V gene and J gene, and Jaccard-based multidimensional scaling clustering was applied. On average, roughly 740,000 unique TCRB clonotypes were obtained from thymus samples, compared with roughly 89,000 from blood samples.

This sequence was found in a boy in the first two years of life with a congenital heart defect. Donor details come from another sample of the same person, matched by shared clones. This receptor chain uses TRBV27 and TRBJ2-3; TRBD1 is possibly the D segment (6 matching bases). Specimen: thymocytes. CDR3 reads: CASSLTWFWGRTDTQYF. The DNA reads as follows: TGTGCCAGCAGTTTAACATGGTTCTGGGGGCGGACAGATACGCAGTATTTT.